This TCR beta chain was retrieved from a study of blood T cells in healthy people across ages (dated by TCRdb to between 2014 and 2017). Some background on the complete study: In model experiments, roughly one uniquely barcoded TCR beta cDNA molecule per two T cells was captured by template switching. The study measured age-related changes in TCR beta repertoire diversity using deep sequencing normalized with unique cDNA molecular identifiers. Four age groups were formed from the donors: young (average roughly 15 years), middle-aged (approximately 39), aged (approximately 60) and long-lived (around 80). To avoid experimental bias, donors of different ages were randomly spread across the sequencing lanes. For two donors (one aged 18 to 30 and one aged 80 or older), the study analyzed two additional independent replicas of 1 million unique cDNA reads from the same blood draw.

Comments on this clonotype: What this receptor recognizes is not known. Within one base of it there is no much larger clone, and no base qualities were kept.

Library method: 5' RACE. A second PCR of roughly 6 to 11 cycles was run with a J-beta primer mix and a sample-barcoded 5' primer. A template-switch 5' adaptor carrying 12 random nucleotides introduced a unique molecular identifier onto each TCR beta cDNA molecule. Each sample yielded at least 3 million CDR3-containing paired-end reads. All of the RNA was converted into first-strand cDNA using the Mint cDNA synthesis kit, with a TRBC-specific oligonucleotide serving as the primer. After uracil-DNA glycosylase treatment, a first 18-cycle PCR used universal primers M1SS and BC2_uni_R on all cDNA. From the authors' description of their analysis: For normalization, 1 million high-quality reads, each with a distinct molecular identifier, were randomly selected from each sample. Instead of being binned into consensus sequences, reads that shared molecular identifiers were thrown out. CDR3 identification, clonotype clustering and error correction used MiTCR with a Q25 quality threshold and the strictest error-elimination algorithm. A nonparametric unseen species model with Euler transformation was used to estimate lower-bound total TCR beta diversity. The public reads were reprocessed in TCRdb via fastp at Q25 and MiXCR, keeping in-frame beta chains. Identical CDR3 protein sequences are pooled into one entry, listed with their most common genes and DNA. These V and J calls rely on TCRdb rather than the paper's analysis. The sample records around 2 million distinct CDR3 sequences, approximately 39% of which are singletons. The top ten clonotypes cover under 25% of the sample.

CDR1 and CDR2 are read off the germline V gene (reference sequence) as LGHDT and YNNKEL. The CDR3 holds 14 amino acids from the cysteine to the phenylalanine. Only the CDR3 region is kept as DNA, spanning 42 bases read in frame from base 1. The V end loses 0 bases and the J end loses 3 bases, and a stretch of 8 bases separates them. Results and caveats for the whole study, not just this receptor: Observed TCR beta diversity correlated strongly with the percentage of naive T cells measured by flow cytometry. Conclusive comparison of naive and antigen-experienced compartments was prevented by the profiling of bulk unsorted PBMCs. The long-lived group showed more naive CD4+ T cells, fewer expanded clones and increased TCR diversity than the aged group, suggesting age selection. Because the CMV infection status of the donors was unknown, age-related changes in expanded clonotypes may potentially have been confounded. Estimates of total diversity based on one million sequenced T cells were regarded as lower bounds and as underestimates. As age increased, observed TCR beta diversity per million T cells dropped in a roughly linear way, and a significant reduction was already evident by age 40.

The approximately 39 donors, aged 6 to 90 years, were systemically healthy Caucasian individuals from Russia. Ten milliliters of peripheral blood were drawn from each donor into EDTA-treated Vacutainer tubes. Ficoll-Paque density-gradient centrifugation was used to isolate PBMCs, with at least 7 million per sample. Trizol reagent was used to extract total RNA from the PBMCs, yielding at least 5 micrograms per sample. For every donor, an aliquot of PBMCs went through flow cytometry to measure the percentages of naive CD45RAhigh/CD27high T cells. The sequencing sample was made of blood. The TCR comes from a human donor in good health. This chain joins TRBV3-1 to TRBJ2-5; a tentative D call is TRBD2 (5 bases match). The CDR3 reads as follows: CASSQEELEETQYF. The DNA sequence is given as TGTGCCAGCAGCCAAGAGGAACTAGAAGAGACCCAGTACTTC.